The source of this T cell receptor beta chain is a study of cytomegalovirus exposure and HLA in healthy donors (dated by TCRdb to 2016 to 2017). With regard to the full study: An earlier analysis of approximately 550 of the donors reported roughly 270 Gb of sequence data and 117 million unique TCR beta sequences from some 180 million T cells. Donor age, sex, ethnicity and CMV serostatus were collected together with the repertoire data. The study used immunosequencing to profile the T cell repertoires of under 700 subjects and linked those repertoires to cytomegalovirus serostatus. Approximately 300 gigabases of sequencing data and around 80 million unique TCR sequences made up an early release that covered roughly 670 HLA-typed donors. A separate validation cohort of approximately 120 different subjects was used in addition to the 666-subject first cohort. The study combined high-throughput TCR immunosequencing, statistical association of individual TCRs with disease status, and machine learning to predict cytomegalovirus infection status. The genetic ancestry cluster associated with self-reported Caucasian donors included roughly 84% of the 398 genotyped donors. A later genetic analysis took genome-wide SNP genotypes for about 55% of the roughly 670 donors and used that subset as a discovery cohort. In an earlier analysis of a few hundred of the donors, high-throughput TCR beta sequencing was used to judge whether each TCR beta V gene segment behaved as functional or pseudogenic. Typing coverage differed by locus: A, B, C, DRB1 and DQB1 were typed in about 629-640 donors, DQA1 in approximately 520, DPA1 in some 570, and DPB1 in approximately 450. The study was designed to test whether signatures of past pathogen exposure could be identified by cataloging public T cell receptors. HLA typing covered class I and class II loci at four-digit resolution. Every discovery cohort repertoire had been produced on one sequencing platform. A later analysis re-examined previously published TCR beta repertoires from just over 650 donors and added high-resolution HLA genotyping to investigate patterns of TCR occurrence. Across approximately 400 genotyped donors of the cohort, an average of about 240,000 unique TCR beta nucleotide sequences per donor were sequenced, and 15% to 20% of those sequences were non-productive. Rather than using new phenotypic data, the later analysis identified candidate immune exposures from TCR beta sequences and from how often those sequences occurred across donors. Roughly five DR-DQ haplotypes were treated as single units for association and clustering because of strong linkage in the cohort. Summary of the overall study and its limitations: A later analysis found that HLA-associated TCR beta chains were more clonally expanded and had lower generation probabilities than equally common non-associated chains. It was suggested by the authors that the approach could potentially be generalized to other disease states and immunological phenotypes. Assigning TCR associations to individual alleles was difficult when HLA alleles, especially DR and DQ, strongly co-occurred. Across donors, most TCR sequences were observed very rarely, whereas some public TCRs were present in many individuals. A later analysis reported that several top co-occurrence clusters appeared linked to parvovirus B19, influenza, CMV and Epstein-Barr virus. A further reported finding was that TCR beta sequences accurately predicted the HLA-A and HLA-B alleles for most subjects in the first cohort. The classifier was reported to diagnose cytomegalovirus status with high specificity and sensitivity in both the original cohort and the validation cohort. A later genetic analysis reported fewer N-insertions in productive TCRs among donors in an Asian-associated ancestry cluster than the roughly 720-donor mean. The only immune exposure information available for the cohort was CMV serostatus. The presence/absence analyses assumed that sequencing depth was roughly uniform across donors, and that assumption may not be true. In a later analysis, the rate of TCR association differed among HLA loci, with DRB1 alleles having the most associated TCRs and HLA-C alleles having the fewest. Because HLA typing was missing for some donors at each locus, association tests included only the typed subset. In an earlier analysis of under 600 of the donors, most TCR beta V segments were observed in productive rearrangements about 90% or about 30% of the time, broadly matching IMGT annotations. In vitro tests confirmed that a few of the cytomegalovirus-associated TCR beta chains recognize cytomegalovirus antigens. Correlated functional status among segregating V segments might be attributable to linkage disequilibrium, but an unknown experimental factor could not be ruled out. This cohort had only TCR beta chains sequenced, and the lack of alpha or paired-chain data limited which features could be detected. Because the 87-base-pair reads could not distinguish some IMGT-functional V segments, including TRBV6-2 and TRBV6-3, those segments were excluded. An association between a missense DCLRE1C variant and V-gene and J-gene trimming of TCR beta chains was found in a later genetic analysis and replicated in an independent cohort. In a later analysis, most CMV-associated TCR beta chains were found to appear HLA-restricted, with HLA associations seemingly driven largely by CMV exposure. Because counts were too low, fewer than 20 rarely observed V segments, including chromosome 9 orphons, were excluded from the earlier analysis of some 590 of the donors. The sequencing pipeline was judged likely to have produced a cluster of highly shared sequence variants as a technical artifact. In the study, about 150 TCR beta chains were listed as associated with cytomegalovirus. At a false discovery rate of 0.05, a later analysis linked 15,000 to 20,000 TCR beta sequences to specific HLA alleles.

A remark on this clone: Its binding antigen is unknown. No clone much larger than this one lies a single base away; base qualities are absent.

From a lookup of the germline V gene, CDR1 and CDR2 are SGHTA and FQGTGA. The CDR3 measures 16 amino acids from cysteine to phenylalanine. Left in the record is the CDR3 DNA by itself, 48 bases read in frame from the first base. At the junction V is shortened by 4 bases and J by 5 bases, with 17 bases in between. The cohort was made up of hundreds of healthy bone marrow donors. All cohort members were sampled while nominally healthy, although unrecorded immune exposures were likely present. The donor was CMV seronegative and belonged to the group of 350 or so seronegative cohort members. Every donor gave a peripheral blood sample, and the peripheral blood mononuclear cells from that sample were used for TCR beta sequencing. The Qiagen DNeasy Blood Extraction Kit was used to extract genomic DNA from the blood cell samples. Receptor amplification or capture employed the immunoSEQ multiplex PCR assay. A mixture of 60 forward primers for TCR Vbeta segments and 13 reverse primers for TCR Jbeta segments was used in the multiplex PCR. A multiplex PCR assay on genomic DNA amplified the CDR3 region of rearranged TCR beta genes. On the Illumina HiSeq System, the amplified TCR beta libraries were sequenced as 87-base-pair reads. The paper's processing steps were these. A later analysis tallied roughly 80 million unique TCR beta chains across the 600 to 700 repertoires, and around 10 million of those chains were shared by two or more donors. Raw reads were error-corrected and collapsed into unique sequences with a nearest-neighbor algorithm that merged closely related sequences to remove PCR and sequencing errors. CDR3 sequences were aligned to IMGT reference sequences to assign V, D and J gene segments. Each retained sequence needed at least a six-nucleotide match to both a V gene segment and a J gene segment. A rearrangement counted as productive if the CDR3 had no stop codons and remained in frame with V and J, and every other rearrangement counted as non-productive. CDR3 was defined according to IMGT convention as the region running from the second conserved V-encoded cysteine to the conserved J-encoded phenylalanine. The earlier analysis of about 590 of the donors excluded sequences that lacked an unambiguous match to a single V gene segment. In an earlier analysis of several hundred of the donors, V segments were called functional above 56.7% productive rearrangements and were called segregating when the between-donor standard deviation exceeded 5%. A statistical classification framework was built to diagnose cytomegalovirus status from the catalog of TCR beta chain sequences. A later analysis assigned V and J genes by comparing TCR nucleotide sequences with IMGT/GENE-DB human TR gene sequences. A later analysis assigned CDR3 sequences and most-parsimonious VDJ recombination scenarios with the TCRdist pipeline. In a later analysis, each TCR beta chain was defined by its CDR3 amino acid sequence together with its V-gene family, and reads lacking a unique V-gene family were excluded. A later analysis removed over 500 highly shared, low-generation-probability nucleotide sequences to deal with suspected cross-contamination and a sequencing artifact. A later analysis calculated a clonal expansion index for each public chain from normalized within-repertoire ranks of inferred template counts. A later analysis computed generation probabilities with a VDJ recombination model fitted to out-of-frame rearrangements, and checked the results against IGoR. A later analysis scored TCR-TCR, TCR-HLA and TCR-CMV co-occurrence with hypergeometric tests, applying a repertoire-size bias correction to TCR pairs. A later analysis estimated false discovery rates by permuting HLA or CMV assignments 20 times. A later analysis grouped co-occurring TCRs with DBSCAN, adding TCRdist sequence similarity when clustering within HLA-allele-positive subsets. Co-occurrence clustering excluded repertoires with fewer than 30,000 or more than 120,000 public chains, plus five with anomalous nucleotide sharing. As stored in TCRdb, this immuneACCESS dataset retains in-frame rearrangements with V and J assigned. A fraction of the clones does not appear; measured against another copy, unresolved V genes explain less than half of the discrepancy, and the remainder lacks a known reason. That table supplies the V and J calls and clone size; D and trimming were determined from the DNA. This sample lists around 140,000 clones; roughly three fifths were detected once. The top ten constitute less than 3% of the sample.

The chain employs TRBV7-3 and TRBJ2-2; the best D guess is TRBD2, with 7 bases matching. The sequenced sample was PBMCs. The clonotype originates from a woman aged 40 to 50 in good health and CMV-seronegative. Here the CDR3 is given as CASSSQAAGATGELFF. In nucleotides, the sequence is TGTGCCAGCAGCTCCCAGGCGGCGGGGGCAACCGGGGAGCTGTTTTTT.